This TCR beta chain was documented in a study of Graves' ophthalmopathy and Graves' hyperthyroidism. This clonotype was counted many times. Its cognate antigen is unknown. The CDR3 is 14 amino acids. Germline CDR1 is SGHNT and CDR2 is YENEEA. Between the trimmed V and J ends, which lost 2 bases and 1 base, there was a span of 8 bases. Study-level results: Most expanded thyroid clonotypes above 0.001 frequency also appeared in blood.

Clinical symptoms, serum thyroxine, TRAb, thyroid ultrasound and orbital computed tomography formed the basis of diagnosis. Amplifying from RNA transcripts, the study obtained TCR beta CDR3 regions. RT-PCR with HTBI primers came first, then second-round multiplex PCR. TCRdb fed the multiplex PCR reads into MiXCR, producing one record per CDR3 protein. The top ten clones hold about 40% of a sample with about 740,000 distinct CDR3 sequences, about 44% of them seen once. The material sequenced was peripheral blood. V and J are TRBV11-3 and TRBJ1-1; D gene uncertain. This TCR was sampled from an adult man with Graves' ophthalmopathy. The CDR3 sequence: CASSLSPRNTEAFF. CDR3 bases: TGTGCCAGCAGCTTATCGCCGAGGAACACTGAAGCTTTCTTT.